One sample yielded the 25 T cell receptor beta chains listed below, sequenced in a study of blood T cells in healthy people across ages. A J-beta primer mix and a sample-barcoded 5' primer were used in a second PCR of roughly 6 to 11 cycles. MiXCR, run by TCRdb on the 5' RACE reads, gives a single entry per CDR3 protein. Here the sample spans 650,000 to 1,000,000 distinct CDR3 sequences, 46% being singletons. The specimen was blood. The receptors were gathered from a man at least 80 years old in good health.

The chain combines TRBV10-3 with TRBJ2-6; unclear D gene. There are 14 residues in the CDR3. V lost 5 bases and J lost 4, with 9 bases in between. CDR1 and CDR2 (germline): ENHRY, SYGVKD. The CDR3 sequence is CAISTLAGANVLTF. Here the CDR3 DNA reads TGTGCCATCAGTACTCTCGCGGGGGCCAACGTCCTGACTTTC.

This clonotype came up a few times. The genes are TRBV15 and TRBJ2-7, with no clear D. Germline values: CDR1 LNHNV, CDR2 YYDKDF (reference sequence). The CDR3 has 14 residues. V was shortened by 5 bases and J by 3 bases, with 14 bases between the two germline ends. The CDR3 here is CATSRANPIYEQYF. In nucleotides, the CDR3 is TGTGCCACCAGCCGGGCAAACCCGATCTACGAGCAGTACTTC.

This clonotype has just a few counts. This chain uses TRBV7-2 with TRBJ2-3, with 8 nucleotides matching TRBD2. Germline V gene sequence: CDR1 SGHTA, CDR2 FQGNSA. The length of the CDR3 is 16 residues. V trimming: 5 bases; J trimming: 4 bases; junction bases outside the gene matches: 11. CDR3 DNA sequence: TGTGCCAGCAGCGCCGGGGGTAGCGGGACTCCAGATACGCAGTATTTT. Translating gives CASSAGGSGTPDTQYF.

This clonotype was observed a handful of times. The chain carries TRBV5-5 and TRBJ2-7; D perhaps matches TRBD2 (6 bases). The CDR3 totals 18 residues. Looked up from germline, CDR1 is SGHKS and CDR2 is YYEKEE (reference sequence). V lost 0 bases, J lost 2 bases, and 21 bases lay in between. CDR3 in DNA: TGTGCCAGCAGCTTGGCCGAAATCTTGCTGCGGGAACCCTACGAGCAGTACTTC. Translated, it gives CASSLAEILLREPYEQYF.

This clonotype was detected only once. The rearrangement joins TRBV6-2 or TRBV6-3 to TRBJ2-1; 9 positions agree with TRBD2. In germline, CDR1 is MNHEY, CDR2 SVGEGT. The CDR3 length is 15 residues. V lost 6 bases to trimming and J lost 9 bases; unmatched junction nucleotides: 12. Here the CDR3 DNA reads TGTGCCAGCAGCACTCTTGGCGGGAGGGCCGGTGAGCAGTTCTTC. It encodes CASSTLGGRAGEQFF.

The chain uses TRBV7-9 and TRBJ1-2; D not certain. Germline CDR1 SEHNR, CDR2 FQNEAQ (reference sequence). The ends were cut back, 8 bases at V and 0 bases at J, with 13 bases in the middle. The length of the CDR3 is 14 residues. CDR3 loop: CASSGSVANYGYTF. DNA for the CDR3: TGTGCCAGCTCGGGGAGCGTTGCTAACTATGGCTACACCTTC. The whole variable domain, filled in from reference TRBV7-9 and TRBJ1-2, reads DTGVSQNPRHKITKRGQNVTFRCDPISEHNRLYWYRQTLGQGPEFLTYFQNEAQLEKSRLLSDRFSAERPKGSFSTLEIQRTEQGDSAMYLCASSGSVANYGYTFGSGTRLTVV.

Comment on this clonotype: With a much larger clone just one base away, this may be a read error. The V and J genes are TRBV29-1 and TRBJ2-7, with 11 bases aligning to TRBD2. The V and J ends lost 8 bases and 7 bases, in that order; junction bases with no gene match: 19. Germline CDR1 is SQVTM and CDR2 is ANQGSEA. The CDR3 consists of 16 residues. The CDR3 region has the DNA TGCAGCCCAAAATTTGATACTAGCGGGAGAGACAATGAGCAGTACTTC. Translating gives CSPKFDTSGRDNEQYF.

The chain carries TRBV5-1 and TRBJ1-2; possible D gene TRBD1, 6 bases. The germline V gene has CDR1 SGHRS and CDR2 YFSETQ. V lost 0 bases, J lost 3 bases, and 12 bases lay in between. This CDR3 comprises 15 residues. The CDR3 sequence: CASSLAGGSYYGYTF. In nucleotides, the CDR3 is TGCGCCAGCAGCTTGGCCGGGGGCTCCTACTATGGCTACACCTTC.

In this sample, this clonotype turned up once. At one boundary the junction diverges from the germline segment, which might be a read error. The V and J genes are TRBV5-1 and TRBJ2-2; either TRBD1 or TRBD2 may fit D (5 bases each). The germline gives CDR1 SGHRS, CDR2 YFSETQ. CDR3 length: 15 residues. The CDR3 spells CASSLGTGENGELFF. The CDR3 DNA is TGCGCTAGCAGCTTGGGGACCGGGGAGAACGGGGAGCTGTTTTTT.

This clonotype was counted only a few times. This chain links TRBV10-3 with TRBJ2-1, with 7 bases lining up with TRBD1. V shed 0 bases and J 0 bases; nucleotides not matched to a gene: 8. The CDR3 sequence is 18 residues long. Germline loops: CDR1 ENHRY, CDR2 SYGVKD. The CDR3 reads CAISESYGTVSSYNEQFF. DNA of the CDR3: TGTGCCATCAGTGAGTCGTATGGGACAGTTAGCTCCTACAATGAGCAGTTCTTC.

The genes are TRBV29-1 and TRBJ1-5, with D maybe TRBD1 (5 bases). This CDR3 spans 12 amino acids. V lost 8 bases and J lost 0, with 8 bases in between. CDR1 and CDR2 (germline): SQVTM, ANQGSEA. The chain's CDR3 is CSTGDSNQPQHF. The CDR3 DNA reads TGCAGCACGGGGGATAGCAATCAGCCCCAGCATTTT.

This chain links TRBV7-3 with TRBJ2-3, with TRBD2 matching over 8 bases. With V trimmed by 1 base and J by 3 bases, 6 bases remained unmatched. The germline gives CDR1 SGHTA, CDR2 FQGTGA. The length of the CDR3 is 16 residues. The DNA of the CDR3 is TGTGCCAGCAGCTTAATGGCCCTAGCGGGTACAGATACGCAGTATTTT. It specifies CASSLMALAGTDTQYF.

This clonotype was observed a few times. The V and J genes are TRBV12-3 or TRBV12-4 and TRBJ1-2, with D hard to call. Deletions cut 6 bases from V and 0 bases from J, with 11 bases between. This CDR3 is built from 14 residues. The CDR3 spells CASSTSRANYGYTF. The CDR3 DNA follows: TGTGCCAGCAGCACTAGTAGAGCTAACTATGGCTACACCTTC.

There are a few counts of this clonotype. The chain couples TRBV5-1 to TRBJ2-5; 7 bases fit TRBD1. TRBJ2-7 explains the end of the DNA better; the J call may be wrong. The CDR3 covers 17 residues. Germline V gives CDR1 SGHRS, CDR2 YFSETQ. In DNA form, the CDR3 reads TGCGCCAGCAGCTTGGCCCGTACAGGGGAAGGGGTCTACGAGCAGTACTTC. Residues: CASSLARTGEGVYEQYF.

V is TRBV28 and J is TRBJ1-6, with D possibly being TRBD1 (6 bases). This CDR3 has 13 amino acids. V lost 7 bases to trimming and J lost 9 bases, with 13 bases between them. The germline V gene has CDR1 MDHEN and CDR2 SYDVKM. CDR3 protein: CASTGGLGSPLHF. DNA of the CDR3: TGTGCCAGCACCGGGGGGCTAGGTTCACCCCTCCACTTT.

The V gene is TRBV10-3, the J gene TRBJ2-4; TRBD1 agrees at 8 bases. Germline-derived CDR1 and CDR2 are ENHRY and SYGVKD. J was trimmed by 2 bases and V by 1 base; bases with no gene match: 7. CDR3 length: 17 residues. CDR3 DNA sequence: TGTGCCATCAGTGAGTTTAAAGGACAGGGTCCCAAAAACATTCAGTACTTC. It specifies CAISEFKGQGPKNIQYF.

This clonotype has ten or more counts. This rearrangement joins TRBV5-1 to TRBJ2-3; D ambiguous. The CDR3 consists of 15 residues. The V gene's germline CDR1 is SGHRS and CDR2 YFSETQ. V gave up 0 bases and J gave up 0 bases, with 8 bases separating them. The CDR3 DNA reads as TGCGCCAGCAGCTTGGATGTAGGGAGCACAGATACGCAGTATTTT. Its protein product is CASSLDVGSTDTQYF. Together with reference TRBV5-1 and TRBJ2-3, the CDR3 gives the full variable domain: KAGVTQTPRYLIKTRGQQVTLSCSPISGHRSVSWYQQTPGQGLQFLFEYFSETQRNKGNFPGRFSGRQFSNSRSEMNVSTLELGDSALYLCASSLDVGSTDTQYFGPGTRLTVL.

The chain uses TRBV30 and TRBJ2-7, with TRBD2 identical over 14 bases. From germline, CDR1 is GTSNPN and CDR2 SVGIG (reference sequence). CDR3 length: 14 amino acids. The V segment lost 8 bases and the J segment 6 bases; nucleotides outside the gene matches: 9. The CDR3 region is CARRLAGGPGEQYF. The CDR3 coding sequence is TGTGCCAGACGACTAGCGGGAGGGCCCGGCGAGCAGTACTTC.

The table lists this clonotype with many counts. The genes are TRBV20-1 and TRBJ2-5; 13 bases are shared with TRBD2. The CDR3 has 15 residues. Germline lookup yields CDR1 DFQATT and CDR2 SNEGSKA (reference sequence). The J segment lost 4 bases and the V segment lost 0 bases, leaving 2 bases of the junction unmatched. The CDR3 sequence: CSARDTSGRGETQYF. The CDR3 DNA follows: TGCAGTGCTAGAGATACTAGCGGGAGGGGAGAGACCCAGTACTTC.

The rearrangement uses TRBV7-9 and TRBJ2-1, with D maybe TRBD2 (6 bases). The V end lost 4 bases, the J end lost 10 bases, and 23 bases lay between the germline ends. CDR3 size: 16 residues. Germline loops: CDR1 SEHNR, CDR2 FQNEAQ (reference sequence). Here the CDR3 DNA reads TGTGCCAGCAGCTCACCAACCAGCGGGCGTTTGGGAGAGCAGTTCTTC. Residues: CASSSPTSGRLGEQFF.

This chain connects TRBV20-1 to TRBJ2-4; 11 bases line up with TRBD1. The CDR3 extends over 12 amino acids. Germline assignment: CDR1 DFQATT and CDR2 SNEGSKA (reference sequence). Losses at the gene ends were 5 bases for V and 9 bases for J; bases not matched to a gene: 3. CDR3 in amino acids: CSAGTGGIIQYF. CDR3 DNA: TGCAGTGCTGGGACAGGGGGTATCATTCAGTACTTC.

V gene TRBV6-5 combines with J gene TRBJ2-5; TRBD2 matches 9 bases. Germline CDR1 is MNHEY and CDR2 is SVGAGI. With V trimmed by 4 bases and J by 11 bases, 17 bases remained unmatched. The CDR3 consists of 16 residues. CDR3 bases: TGTGCCAGCAGTTCCGATAGCGGGGGTTCCTACAATGAGCAGTACTTC. Its protein product is CASSSDSGGSYNEQYF.

The rearrangement joins TRBV28 to TRBJ2-4; D tentatively fits TRBD1 or TRBD2 (6 bases each). The DNA end favors TRBJ2-7, so the J call may be wrong. There are 21 residues in the CDR3. Germline V CDR1 and CDR2: MDHEN, SYDVKM. The CDR3 protein is CASSFGGPRAQRVGEPYEQYF. The DNA for the CDR3 is TGTGCCAGCAGTTTCGGGGGCCCGAGGGCACAACGAGTAGGGGAACCCTACGAGCAGTACTTC.

The chain recombines TRBV5-1 with TRBJ2-7, with 12 nucleotides matching TRBD2. V lost 1 base and J lost 7; bases outside the gene matches: 12. Germline values: CDR1 SGHRS, CDR2 YFSETQ. This CDR3 region has 17 residues. The CDR3 sequence is CASSLFELAGGYNEQYF. CDR3 DNA sequence: TGCGCCAGCAGCTTGTTCGAACTAGCGGGAGGCTACAATGAGCAGTACTTC.

The rearrangement uses TRBV29-1 and TRBJ2-2; 9 bases match TRBD2. Germline CDR1 is SQVTM and CDR2 is ANQGSEA. The CDR3 contains 16 residues. V was clipped by 2 bases and J by 0 bases; unmatched bases: 4. CDR3 sequence: CSVEISSGTNTGELFF. CDR3 nucleotide sequence: TGCAGCGTTGAAATTTCTAGCGGGACGAACACCGGGGAGCTGTTTTTT.